The 30 T cell receptor beta chains listed next were all sequenced from one sample in a study of PD-L1 blockade in urothelial cancer. Time point indicated: peripheral blood 6 weeks after treatment start. Data came from immunoSEQ multiplex PCR; TCRdb stores just in-frame clones and leaves some out. The table shows under 40,000 clones, with 80% to 90% occurring only once. The sequencing used PBMCs, collected around atezolizumab (anti-PD-L1) treatment. These receptors all come from a man older than 75 with urothelial cancer.

For the CDR3, the DNA is TGTGCCAGCAGTGAGACGGGACACAAGATCTATGGCTACACCTTC. It specifies CASSETGHKIYGYTF. This sequence joins TRBV28 and TRBJ1-2; perhaps TRBD1 as D (6 bases). CDR1 and CDR2 from the germline V gene are MDHEN and SYDVKM. V lost 5 bases to trimming and J lost 4 bases, with 17 bases between them. This CDR3 has 15 amino acids.

The rearrangement joins TRBV28 to TRBJ1-1, with TRBD1 identical over 8 bases. V lost 7 bases and J lost 4; bases outside the gene matches: 8. The CDR3 extends over 14 amino acids. Germline CDR1 reads MDHEN; CDR2 reads SYDVKM. The DNA for the CDR3 is TGTGCCAGCACGACGACAGGGGCGGCCACTGAAGCTTTCTTT. Its protein product is CASTTTGAATEAFF.

There are a few counts of this clone. The rearrangement links TRBV5-6 to TRBJ2-1; D is possibly TRBD2 (6 bases). The CDR3 is 17 residues long. CDR1 is SGHDT, CDR2 YYEEEE, per germline. Deletions cut 1 base from V and 5 bases from J, with 19 bases between. The CDR3 reads CASSLSGGGTDHNEQFF. In DNA, the CDR3 is TGTGCCAGCAGCTTGTCGGGTGGCGGGACCGATCACAATGAGCAGTTCTTC. Drawing the rest from reference TRBV5-6 and TRBJ2-1, the complete variable domain is DAGVTQSPTHLIKTRGQQVTLRCSPKSGHDTVSWYQQALGQGPQFIFQYYEEEERQRGNFPDRFSGHQFPNYSSELNVNALLLGDSALYLCASSLSGGGTDHNEQFFGPGTRLTVL.

The genes are TRBV6-6 and TRBJ1-5; 7 bases align to TRBD1. The CDR3 contains 14 residues. V trimming: 6 bases; J trimming: 4 bases; junction bases outside the gene matches: 6. Germline V gene lookup returns CDR1 MNHNY and CDR2 SVGAGI (reference sequence). This chain's CDR3 is CASSDRERNQPQHF. The DNA for the CDR3 is TGTGCCAGCAGCGACAGGGAGAGGAATCAGCCCCAGCATTTT.

The rearrangement links TRBV5-1 to TRBJ2-7; a weak D match, TRBD1 (6 bases). Germline-derived CDR1 and CDR2 are SGHRS and YFSETQ. V was shortened by 3 bases and J by 6 bases, with 19 bases between the two germline ends. The CDR3 extends over 15 amino acids. The DNA for the CDR3 is TGCGCCAGCAGCTGGAATGGACAGAGTATGGGCGAGCAGTACTTC. It codes for CASSWNGQSMGEQYF.

This chain joins TRBV6-6 and TRBJ2-7; 8 bases map to TRBD2. V lost 8 bases, J lost 4 bases, and 10 bases stayed unmatched. Germline V gives CDR1 MNHNY, CDR2 SVGAGI (reference sequence). CDR3 length equals 14 residues. CDR3 in DNA: TGTGCCAGCGGGGGGGCGGGGGGCGGATACGAGCAGTACTTC. This encodes CASGGAGGGYEQYF.

In this sample, this clone turned up once. The V and J genes are TRBV19 and TRBJ2-3; D gene ambiguous. CDR3 length: 16 residues. Trimming left V 5 bases short and J 0 bases short, with 15 bases between. CDR1 is LNHDA, CDR2 SQIVND, per germline (reference sequence). The CDR3 bases are TGTGCCAGTAGTCTCCAGAGCCGCGGAAGCACAGATACGCAGTATTTT. Translating gives CASSLQSRGSTDTQYF. The full variable domain, its missing parts supplied by reference TRBV19 and TRBJ2-3, is DGGITQSPKYLFRKEGQNVTLSCEQNLNHDAMYWYRQDPGQGLRLIYYSQIVNDFQKGDIAEGYSVSREKKESFPLTVTSAQKNPTAFYLCASSLQSRGSTDTQYFGPGTRLTVL.

The V call is TRBV5-1, the J call TRBJ2-3; TRBD2 might be the D (6 bases). Germline V gene lookup returns CDR1 SGHRS and CDR2 YFSETQ. Trimming removed 5 bases from V and 2 bases from J, with 12 bases in between. CDR3 size: 14 residues. The CDR3: CASSGDFYTDTQYF. Here the CDR3 DNA reads TGCGCCAGCAGTGGGGACTTCTACACAGATACGCAGTATTTT.

The chain links TRBV7-2 to TRBJ2-5, with D possibly matching TRBD1 (6 bases). The CDR3 covers 15 residues. In germline, CDR1 is SGHTA, CDR2 FQGNSA. Trimming stripped 2 bases from V and 0 bases from J, with 10 bases between. The CDR3 reads CASSLSRGYQETQYF. The CDR3 nucleotides read TGTGCCAGCAGCTTATCGAGGGGGTACCAAGAGACCCAGTACTTC.

The chain combines TRBV7-2 with TRBJ1-5; 8 positions agree with TRBD1. Germline CDR1 SGHTA, CDR2 FQGNSA. The CDR3 totals 15 residues. The ends lost 4 bases at V and 4 bases at J; junction bases unmatched: 6. In DNA form, the CDR3 reads TGTGCCAGCAGCTCCGGGACAGGATGGAATCAGCCCCAGCATTTT. It codes for CASSSGTGWNQPQHF.

CDR3 sequence reads: CASSLIASGGELFF. The CDR3 bases are TGCGCCAGCAGCTTGATCGCGTCGGGCGGGGAGCTGTTTTTT. The chain links TRBV5-1 to TRBJ2-2; D remains ambiguous. The germline V gene has CDR1 SGHRS and CDR2 YFSETQ. This CDR3 contains 14 residues. Between the trimmed V and J ends, which lost 1 base and 7 bases, there was a span of 11 bases. The complete variable domain, with remaining parts taken from reference TRBV5-1 and TRBJ2-2, reads KAGVTQTPRYLIKTRGQQVTLSCSPISGHRSVSWYQQTPGQGLQFLFEYFSETQRNKGNFPGRFSGRQFSNSRSEMNVSTLELGDSALYLCASSLIASGGELFFGEGSRLTVL.

This clone was detected once. The chain carries TRBV5-4 and TRBJ2-3; 11 bases agree with TRBD2. V lost 2 bases, J lost 6 bases, and 5 bases stayed unmatched. This CDR3 contains 15 residues. From germline, CDR1 is SGHNT and CDR2 YYREEE (reference sequence). The CDR3 reads CASSFTSGRGDTQYF. The DNA for the CDR3 is TGTGCCAGCAGCTTTACTAGCGGGAGAGGGGATACGCAGTATTTT.

This chain uses TRBV6-6 with TRBJ2-1, with 8 bases aligning to TRBD1. Trimming removed 4 bases from V and 5 bases from J; junction bases left unmatched: 4. Germline V gives CDR1 MNHNY, CDR2 SVGAGI (reference sequence). The CDR3 has 14 residues. CDR3 region: CASSFGQGNNEQFF. As DNA, the CDR3 is TGTGCCAGCAGTTTCGGACAGGGAAACAATGAGCAGTTCTTC.

The chain joins TRBV7-7 to TRBJ2-2, with D perhaps matching TRBD2 (6 bases). Trimming pared 1 base from V and 4 bases from J, leaving 13 bases between. This CDR3 is built from 16 residues. Germline loops: CDR1 SSHAT, CDR2 FNYEAQ (reference sequence). The CDR3 DNA reads as TGTGCCAGCAGCTTAGAACTAGCTTCGGGCACCGGGGAGCTGTTTTTT. Its translation is CASSLELASGTGELFF.

This chain uses TRBV6-5 with TRBJ1-2, with 7 bases matching TRBD1. Unmatched junction bases numbered 4, after V lost 4 bases and J lost 5 bases. Looked up from germline, CDR1 is MNHEY and CDR2 is SVGAGI. CDR3 size: 13 residues. CDR3 nucleotides: TGTGCCAGCAGTTTCGGGACAGAGTATGGCTACACCTTC. Translation: CASSFGTEYGYTF.

The V call is TRBV28, the J call TRBJ1-5; 8 bases fit TRBD1. Germline CDR1 and CDR2: MDHEN and SYDVKM. Trimming took 3 bases from V and 4 from J; bases not matched to a gene: 11. CDR3 length: 17 amino acids. The CDR3 reads CASSFLESGTGNQPQHF. CDR3 bases: TGTGCCAGCAGTTTCCTAGAGTCCGGGACAGGAAATCAGCCCCAGCATTTT.

V gene TRBV6-6 combines with J gene TRBJ1-5, with D tentatively TRBD1 (5 bases). CDR1 MNHNY and CDR2 SVGAGI come from the germline V gene (reference sequence). The CDR3 length is 13 residues. Trimming shortened V by 7 bases and J by 7 bases, and 14 bases separated the two germline ends. The CDR3 bases are TGTGCCAGCATCGGGGGTGGAGGGCAGCCCCAGCATTTT. It encodes CASIGGGGQPQHF.

The gene calls are TRBV7-9 and TRBJ2-5, with D unresolved. The ends were cut back, 7 bases at V and 0 bases at J, with 15 bases in the middle. Per germline, CDR1 SEHNR and CDR2 FQNEAQ (reference sequence). The CDR3 is 15 residues long. The CDR3, as DNA: TGTGCCAGCACCGCCGATAATCACAACCAAGAGACCCAGTACTTC. Translated: CASTADNHNQETQYF.

This chain links TRBV19 with TRBJ2-3; TRBD2 matches 7 bases. The V segment lost 3 bases and the J segment 0 bases; nucleotides outside the gene matches: 6. Germline CDR1 reads LNHDA; CDR2 reads SQIVND (reference sequence). The CDR3 is 16 residues long. CDR3 sequence (DNA): TGTGCCAGTAGTATCATACCGGGACTAAGCACAGATACGCAGTATTTT. It is translated as CASSIIPGLSTDTQYF.

The chain is built from TRBV5-1 and TRBJ2-2; 7 bases match TRBD2. CDR3 length: 20 residues. The V gene's germline CDR1 is SGHRS and CDR2 YFSETQ. The ends lost 0 bases at V and 0 bases at J; junction bases unmatched: 14. The DNA for the CDR3 is TGCGCCAGCAGCTTGGCCGGGACTATATCCCTACTCCCGAACACCGGGGAGCTGTTTTTT. Translation gives CASSLAGTISLLPNTGELFF.

The rearrangement joins TRBV7-9 to TRBJ2-2, with 7 bases identical to TRBD1. Germline loops: CDR1 SEHNR, CDR2 FQNEAQ (reference sequence). The CDR3 has 14 residues. Trimming removed 6 bases from V and 1 base from J; junction bases left unmatched: 2. The CDR3 nucleotides read TGTGCCAGCAGAGGGACAGAGAACACCGGGGAGCTGTTTTTT. It translates to CASRGTENTGELFF.

V gene TRBV4-3 combines with J gene TRBJ2-7; the D is unclear. CDR1 and CDR2 (germline): LGHNA, YSLEER. Trimming took off 1 base at V and 6 bases at J, with 10 bases between the two ends. The CDR3 extends over 13 amino acids. CDR3 residues: CASSQVESSEQYF. The CDR3, as DNA: TGCGCCAGCAGCCAAGTAGAAAGTTCCGAGCAGTACTTC.

This clone was observed a single time. This chain links TRBV18 with TRBJ1-1, with 9 bases aligning to TRBD1. The CDR3 runs to 14 residues. Germline V gene lookup returns CDR1 KGHSH and CDR2 LQKENI. V trimming: 4 bases; J trimming: 6 bases; junction bases outside the gene matches: 6. CDR3 bases: TGTGCCAGCTCACTGGACAGGGGCACCCCTGAAGCTTTCTTT. Its translation is CASSLDRGTPEAFF.

This chain joins TRBV5-4 and TRBJ2-6; D is possibly TRBD2 (5 bases). This CDR3 is built from 17 residues. Trimming removed 0 bases from V and 4 bases from J, with 14 bases in between. The V gene's germline CDR1 is SGHNT and CDR2 YYREEE (reference sequence). This CDR3 reads CASSLEGPGLGANVLTF. CDR3 nucleotide sequence: TGTGCCAGCAGCTTGGAGGGCCCGGGATTGGGGGCCAACGTCCTGACTTTC.

This sequence joins TRBV5-1 and TRBJ2-7; possible D gene TRBD1, 6 bases. The V and J ends lost 0 bases and 4 bases respectively, with 14 bases between them. Germline V gene data show CDR1 as SGHRS and CDR2 as YFSETQ. The CDR3 runs 15 residues. The CDR3 is CASSLGPGQNYEQYF. The DNA for the CDR3 is TGCGCCAGCAGCTTGGGCCCTGGACAGAATTACGAGCAGTACTTC.

This chain connects TRBV27 to TRBJ2-7; D unresolved. Germline assignment: CDR1 MNHEY and CDR2 SMNVEV (reference sequence). The CDR3 is 13 amino acids. With 0 bases removed from V and 2 bases from J, the gap between germline ends came to 5 bases. CDR3: CASSLSYTYEQYF. The CDR3 DNA reads TGTGCCAGCAGTTTATCGTACACCTACGAGCAGTACTTC.

The chain joins TRBV4-1 to TRBJ1-5; TRBD1 might be the D (6 bases). Germline V gene sequence: CDR1 MGHRA, CDR2 YSYEKL. V lost 0 bases to trimming and J lost 2 bases, with 14 bases between them. The length of the CDR3 is 17 residues. The CDR3 loop reads CASSQERGAGGNQPQHF. The CDR3 nucleotides are TGCGCCAGCAGCCAAGAGCGGGGGGCAGGGGGCAATCAGCCCCAGCATTTT.

This clone was seen once. The chain uses TRBV10-3 and TRBJ2-7; 9 bases map to TRBD2. The CDR3 consists of 14 residues. CDR1 and CDR2 (germline): ENHRY, SYGVKD. The V segment lost 2 bases and the J segment 6 bases; nucleotides outside the gene matches: 5. The CDR3 coding sequence is TGTGCCATCAGTGAGGCAGCGGGGGGCTTCGAGCAGTACTTC. This sequence encodes CAISEAAGGFEQYF.

This chain uses TRBV5-1 with TRBJ2-7; 12 nucleotides agree with TRBD2. Per germline, CDR1 SGHRS and CDR2 YFSETQ. Germline trimming cut 4 bases from V and 1 base from J; bases unmatched to any gene: 6. The CDR3 is 16 residues long. The CDR3 nucleotides read TGCGCCAGCAGCCAAACCGGGACTAGCGGGTCCTACGAGCAGTACTTC. Translating it yields CASSQTGTSGSYEQYF.

The J gene is TRBJ2-5, the V gene TRBV14; perhaps TRBD2 as D (5 bases). This CDR3 is built from 16 residues. Germline V gene lookup returns CDR1 SGHDN and CDR2 FVKESK. Trimming stripped 4 bases from V and 1 base from J, with 16 bases between. The CDR3 DNA reads TGTGCCAGCAGCCCCTGGACCAGCGGCCGCCAAGAGACCCAGTACTTC. It is translated as CASSPWTSGRQETQYF.